The next 28 T cell receptor beta chains were all read from a single sample in a study of T cell responses to AZD1222 COVID-19 vaccine. Clones were read by immunoSEQ multiplex PCR, and TCRdb kept only the in-frame ones, dropping some. The table includes 95,000 to 100,000 clones, about 86% detected once. This specimen was peripheral blood, taken on day 0 of AZD1222 vaccination. The source is an adult in good health.

The chain couples TRBV29-1 to TRBJ1-2; 8 nucleotides agree with TRBD1. CDR1 is SQVTM and CDR2 is ANQGSEA in the germline V gene. V gave up 4 bases and J gave up 1 base; unmatched junction bases: 5. The CDR3 covers 14 residues. CDR3 nucleotide sequence: TGCAGCGTTGGGACAGGGTCGGGTAACTATGGCTACACCTTC. It is translated as CSVGTGSGNYGYTF.

The rearrangement links TRBV3-1 (or the pseudogene TRBV3-2) to TRBJ2-3; 8 bases match TRBD2. Germline loops: CDR1 LGHDT, CDR2 YNNKEL (reference sequence). V lost 4 bases and J lost 2; bases outside the gene matches: 5. This CDR3 comprises 15 residues. The CDR3 sequence: CASSPAGAYTDTQYF. Written as DNA, the CDR3 is TGTGCCAGCAGCCCAGCGGGAGCCTACACAGATACGCAGTATTTT.

This chain joins TRBV6-4 and TRBJ2-2; 11 nucleotides line up with TRBD2. The CDR3 consists of 20 residues. V gave up 4 bases and J gave up 7 bases; unmatched junction bases: 20. The germline V gene encodes CDR1 MRHNA and CDR2 SNTAGT. For the CDR3, the DNA is TGTGCCAGCAGTGCTACTCGTTTGGCTAGCGGGAGGCTAAGCGGCGGGGAGCTGTTTTTT. Its protein product is CASSATRLASGRLSGGELFF.

The rearrangement links TRBV28 to TRBJ1-2; 9 nucleotides align to TRBD1. V was pared by 0 bases and J by 7 bases, with 3 bases of the junction left unmatched. CDR3 length: 14 amino acids. Germline V gene data show CDR1 as MDHEN and CDR2 as SYDVKM. The CDR3 DNA reads TGTGCCAGCAGTTTATGGGGACAGGGTAGTGGCTACACCTTC. Translated: CASSLWGQGSGYTF.

The gene calls are TRBV10-2 and TRBJ1-4; D gene uncertain. Trimming shortened V by 5 bases and J by 5 bases, and 9 bases separated the two germline ends. The CDR3 spans 13 residues. CDR1 is WSHSY and CDR2 is SAAADI in the germline V gene. In DNA form, the CDR3 reads TGCGCCAGCAGTAGGGATATGAATGAAAAACTGTTTTTT. As protein: CASSRDMNEKLFF.

The genes are TRBV7-3 and TRBJ2-5; no clear D gene. Germline CDR1 SGHTA, CDR2 FQGTGA. V gave up 4 bases and J gave up 5 bases, with 11 bases separating them. The CDR3 has 13 amino acids. Written as DNA, the CDR3 is TGTGCCAGCAGCTCGGGCGTAGGGGAGACCCAGTACTTC. Its protein product is CASSSGVGETQYF.

This chain connects TRBV7-8 to TRBJ1-1, with D possibly matching TRBD1 (6 bases). The germline V gene encodes CDR1 SGHVS and CDR2 FQNEAQ. This CDR3 contains 14 residues. V was pared by 4 bases and J by 1 base, with 10 bases between. CDR3: CASSSRTANTEAFF. CDR3 coding DNA: TGTGCCAGCAGCTCAAGGACAGCGAACACTGAAGCTTTCTTT.

The chain has TRBV19 and TRBJ1-5; D unclear. This CDR3 is built from 16 residues. With 3 bases removed from V and 3 bases from J, the gap between germline ends came to 15 bases. Germline V gene lookup returns CDR1 LNHDA and CDR2 SQIVND (reference sequence). The CDR3 is CASSMARTAVNQPQHF. In DNA form, the CDR3 reads TGTGCCAGTAGTATGGCTAGGACGGCCGTCAATCAGCCCCAGCATTTT.

This chain joins TRBV28 and TRBJ2-7; no clear D gene. Trimming left V 6 bases short and J 4 bases short, with 16 bases between. The V gene's germline CDR1 is MDHEN and CDR2 SYDVKM. The CDR3 spans 14 residues. As DNA, the CDR3 is TGTGCCAGCAGCCCAGCCCGGTTTGGGTACGAGCAGTACTTC. It translates to CASSPARFGYEQYF. Complete variable domain (other parts from reference TRBV28 and TRBJ2-7): DVKVTQSSRYLVKRTGEKVFLECVQDMDHENMFWYRQDPGLGLRLIYFSYDVKMKEKGDIPEGYSVSREKKERFSLILESASTNQTSMYLCASSPARFGYEQYFGPGTRLTVT.

The chain employs TRBV2 and TRBJ1-4; D is unresolved. V dropped 5 bases and J dropped 0 bases, with 10 bases sitting between them. The CDR3 sequence is 15 residues long. CDR1 is SNHLY and CDR2 is FYNNEI in the germline V gene. CDR3 residues: CASSFVSSTNEKLFF. The CDR3 coding sequence is TGTGCCAGCAGTTTCGTCTCGTCAACTAATGAAAAACTGTTTTTT.

V gene TRBV11-2 combines with J gene TRBJ2-1; no firm D call. The CDR3 runs to 13 residues. From germline, CDR1 is SGHAT and CDR2 FQNNGV. Trimming took 0 bases from V and 9 from J, leaving 9 bases between them. CDR3 bases: TGTGCCAGCAGCTTAGAGGCTTCCAGTGAGCAGTTCTTC. Translated: CASSLEASSEQFF.

The CDR3 DNA sequence: TGTGCCAGCAATGCGGACAGGGCCTACGAGCAGTACTTC. The encoded protein is CASNADRAYEQYF. J is TRBJ2-7 and V is TRBV2, with 8 bases that match TRBD1. The J segment lost 2 bases and the V segment lost 7 bases, leaving 4 bases of the junction unmatched. CDR1 is SNHLY and CDR2 is FYNNEI in the germline V gene. The CDR3 consists of 13 residues.

The chain recombines TRBV7-8 with TRBJ1-1, with D perhaps TRBD1 (6 bases). This CDR3 has 15 residues. CDR1 and CDR2 (germline): SGHVS, FQNEAQ. Trimming took 2 bases from V and 6 from J, leaving 16 bases between them. The CDR3 DNA is TGTGCCAGCAGCTTATCTCCAGGGGAGTGGGCTGAAGCTTTCTTT. Translating it yields CASSLSPGEWAEAFF.

V gene TRBV30 combines with J gene TRBJ1-5; possibly TRBD1 for D (6 bases). The CDR3 length is 15 residues. Between the trimmed V and J ends, which lost 0 bases and 0 bases, there was a span of 9 bases. Germline V gene sequence: CDR1 GTSNPN, CDR2 SVGIG (reference sequence). CDR3 loop: CAWSVQGYSNQPQHF. The CDR3 nucleotides are TGTGCCTGGAGTGTCCAGGGGTATAGCAATCAGCCCCAGCATTTT. Filled out from reference TRBV30 and TRBJ1-5, the complete variable domain reads SQTIHQWPATLVQPVGSPLSLECTVEGTSNPNLYWYRQAAGRGLQLLFYSVGIGQISSEVPQNLSASRPQDRQFILSSKKLLLSDSGFYLCAWSVQGYSNQPQHFGDGTRLSIL.

CDR3 nucleotide sequence: TGTGCCAGCAGCGTAGAGGGTGGCCTAGCTGGGGACAATGAGCAGTTCTTC. This translates into CASSVEGGLAGDNEQFF. The chain uses TRBV9 and TRBJ2-1; TRBD2 might be the D (5 bases). Per the germline V gene, CDR1 is SGDLS and CDR2 is YYNGEE. Trimming took off 0 bases at V and 5 bases at J, with 18 bases between the two ends. The CDR3 is 17 amino acids. The full variable domain, with the rest looked up from reference TRBV9 and TRBJ2-1, is DSGVTQTPKHLITATGQRVTLRCSPRSGDLSVYWYQQSLDQGLQFLIQYYNGEERAKGNILERFSAQQFPDLHSELNLSSLELGDSALYFCASSVEGGLAGDNEQFFGPGTRLTVL.

The chain links TRBV9 to TRBJ2-5; D might be TRBD1 (5 bases). Trimming took 0 bases from V and 4 from J, leaving 10 bases between them. The CDR3 covers 14 residues. Germline V gives CDR1 SGDLS, CDR2 YYNGEE. CDR3: CASSVGGTRETQYF. The CDR3 coding sequence is TGTGCCAGCAGCGTAGGGGGCACCCGAGAGACCCAGTACTTC.

The chain combines TRBV27 with TRBJ1-6, with D perhaps matching TRBD1 (5 bases). V lost 3 bases, J lost 7 bases, and 7 bases lay in between. The CDR3 totals 13 residues. Germline loops: CDR1 MNHEY, CDR2 SMNVEV (reference sequence). In nucleotides, the CDR3 is TGTGCCAGCAGTTTCGCAGGGAATTCACCCCTCCACTTT. Protein sequence: CASSFAGNSPLHF.

V usage is TRBV4-3 and J usage is TRBJ2-7, with D possibly called TRBD1 or TRBD2 (5 bases each). Germline lookup yields CDR1 LGHNA and CDR2 YSLEER. Trimming cost V 5 bases and J 2 bases, with 19 bases left between them. The CDR3 loop spans 16 amino acids. CDR3 sequence (DNA): TGCGCCAGCAGCAGAGGGGTCGAAGGGTTAACCTACGAGCAGTACTTC. This translates into CASSRGVEGLTYEQYF.

The V call is TRBV6-6, the J call TRBJ1-2; possible D gene TRBD1, 6 bases. With 2 bases removed from V and 0 bases from J, the gap between germline ends came to 10 bases. Looked up from germline, CDR1 is MNHNY and CDR2 is SVGAGI (reference sequence). The CDR3 is 15 residues long. In DNA form, the CDR3 reads TGTGCCAGCAGTTACGACGGGGGCACTAACTATGGCTACACCTTC. Its protein is CASSYDGGTNYGYTF.

The chain links TRBV7-2 to TRBJ2-7; TRBD2 is a possible D gene (5 bases). V was shortened by 5 bases and J by 3 bases, with 14 bases between the two germline ends. Germline V gene data show CDR1 as SGHTA and CDR2 as FQGNSA. This CDR3 contains 14 residues. The CDR3 bases are TGTGCCAGCAGCAGTCAAGCGGAGAACTACGAGCAGTACTTC. Amino acid sequence: CASSSQAENYEQYF.

The rearrangement uses TRBV4-2 and TRBJ2-6, with D perhaps TRBD1 (5 bases). CDR3 size: 18 residues. Germline V gene sequence: CDR1 LGHNA, CDR2 YNFKEQ. Trimming removed 0 bases at V and 2 bases at J, with 14 bases between. CDR3 sequence: CASSQDRQGGTGANVLTF. For the CDR3, the DNA is TGTGCCAGCAGCCAAGATCGCCAGGGTGGAACTGGGGCCAACGTCCTGACTTTC.

The J gene is TRBJ1-1, the V gene TRBV11-1, with unresolved D. Between the trimmed V and J ends, which lost 5 bases and 0 bases, there was a span of 7 bases. CDR3 length equals 13 residues. CDR1 is SGHAT and CDR2 is FQDESV in the germline V gene (reference sequence). Here the CDR3 DNA reads TGTGCCAGCAGCCCACGAGTGAACACTGAAGCTTTCTTT. Amino acids: CASSPRVNTEAFF.

The V call is TRBV5-5, the J call TRBJ2-7, with D possibly matching TRBD1 (5 bases). Trimming shortened V by 4 bases and J by 6 bases, and 17 bases separated the two germline ends. The CDR3 runs to 14 residues. CDR1 is SGHKS, CDR2 YYEKEE, per germline (reference sequence). CDR3 coding DNA: TGTGCCAGCAGCCTTGGGGCTGGAAACAGCGAGCAGTACTTC. This sequence encodes CASSLGAGNSEQYF.

As to this clone: One junction end disagrees with the germline gene, perhaps due to a read error. This chain joins TRBV7-8 and TRBJ1-1; D is unclear. CDR1 is SGHVS, CDR2 FQNEAQ, per germline. The CDR3 contains 13 residues. CDR3 DNA: TGTGCCGGCAGCTTATGGGAACAGACTGAAGCTTTCTTT. It is translated as CAGSLWEQTEAFF.

This chain connects TRBV7-2 to TRBJ1-5; no clear D. This CDR3 contains 13 residues. Germline V CDR1 and CDR2: SGHTA, FQGNSA. V was pared by 1 base and J by 8 bases, with 9 bases between. CDR3 sequence (DNA): TGTGCCAGCAGCTTAGGCTTTCTCAAGCCCCAGCATTTT. Its protein product is CASSLGFLKPQHF.

This rearrangement joins TRBV19 to TRBJ1-3; D gene ambiguous. There are 13 residues in the CDR3. Germline V gene lookup returns CDR1 LNHDA and CDR2 SQIVND (reference sequence). V was shortened by 3 bases and J by 0 bases, with 3 bases between the two germline ends. CDR3 region: CASSINSGNTIYF. The CDR3 region has the DNA TGTGCCAGTAGTATTAACTCTGGAAACACCATATATTTT.

The chain is built from TRBV19 and TRBJ1-1, with a tentative D call TRBD1 (6 bases). This CDR3 is built from 14 residues. The germline CDR1 and CDR2 sequences are LNHDA and SQIVND (reference sequence). V lost 6 bases to trimming and J lost 7 bases, with 18 bases between them. The CDR3 protein is CASRLGQGSREAFF. DNA for the CDR3: TGTGCCAGTAGGTTAGGGCAGGGGAGTCGTGAAGCTTTCTTT.

This sequence joins TRBV30 and TRBJ1-3, with 8 bases aligning to TRBD1. Germline trimming cut 4 bases from V and 4 bases from J; bases unmatched to any gene: 0. In germline, CDR1 is GTSNPN, CDR2 SVGIG (reference sequence). The CDR3 contains 12 residues. The CDR3: CAWNRGGNTIYF. In DNA form, the CDR3 reads TGTGCCTGGAACAGGGGGGGAAACACCATATATTTT.